The TCR beta chain under discussion was sequenced for a study of regulatory T cells in long-lasting Graves disease. Whole-study results and caveats: The TCR repertoire of persistent Graves' patients was less diverse than that of newly diagnosed ones. Relative to new patients (around 1,000), persistent patients exhibited greater sharing of public clonotypes (approximately 2,500).

With iRepertoire HTBI primers and Arm-PCR of CDR3 regions, TCR beta libraries were built. A single record per CDR3 protein comes from TCRdb applying MiXCR to the multiplex PCR reads. The table records over 500,000 distinct CDR3 sequences, about 16% of them present only once. In this sample, this clonotype turned up a few times. Its antigen remains unidentified. Germline V lookup: CDR1 SQVTM, CDR2 ANQGSEA. The V segment lost 6 bases and the J segment 0 bases; nucleotides outside the gene matches: 8. The CDR3 is made up of 14 amino acids. Time point noted: newly diagnosed GD, antithyroid drugs for less than 3 months. With RNA extracted from PBMCs as input, the TCR library was made. This sample also appeared in a second study, on T cells in Graves' hyperthyroidism and ophthalmopathy. As that report states: Those patients with uncontrolled infection, other autoimmune disease, pregnancy or lactation were excluded.

Sequenced material: peripheral blood mononuclear cells (PBMCs), taken at new diagnosis, from a patient treated with antithyroid drugs. This receptor was obtained from a woman younger than 45 with Graves disease. The chain joins TRBV29-1 to TRBJ2-7, with 7 bases matching TRBD2. The CDR3 region has the DNA TGCAGCGTCGGTGGACTAGGAAGCTCCTACGAGCAGTACTTC. It encodes CSVGGLGSSYEQYF.